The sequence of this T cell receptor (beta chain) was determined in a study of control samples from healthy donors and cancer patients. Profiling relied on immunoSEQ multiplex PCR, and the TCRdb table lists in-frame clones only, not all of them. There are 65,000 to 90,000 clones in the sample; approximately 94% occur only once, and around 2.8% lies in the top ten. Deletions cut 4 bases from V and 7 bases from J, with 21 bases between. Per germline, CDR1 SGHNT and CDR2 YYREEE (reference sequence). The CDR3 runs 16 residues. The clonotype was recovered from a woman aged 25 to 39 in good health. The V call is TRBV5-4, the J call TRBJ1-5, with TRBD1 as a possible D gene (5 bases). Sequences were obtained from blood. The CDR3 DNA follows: TGTGCCAGCAGCCTCAACGGCGGGGGAGGAGGACAGCCCCAGCATTTT. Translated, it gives CASSLNGGGGGQPQHF.